What follows are 25 T cell receptor beta chains derived from one specimen sequenced in a study of T-cell reconstitution after alpha-beta-depleted transplantation in children. Unique molecular identifiers were incorporated into the prepared TCRbeta library. One entry per CDR3 protein results from TCRdb running MiXCR on the PCR reads. Here the sample spans fewer than 700,000 distinct CDR3 sequences, approximately 13% being singletons. Source: PBMCs, mostly from graft donor cells, taken 360 days after TCRalphabeta/CD19-depleted stem cell transplant. The receptors were gathered from a male patient younger than 18 who had a stem cell transplant for acute myeloid leukemia, so the T cells may come from the graft donor.

The chain has TRBV28 and TRBJ2-7, with 9 bases matching TRBD1. Germline V gene lookup returns CDR1 MDHEN and CDR2 SYDVKM. The V and J ends lost 6 bases and 3 bases, in that order; junction bases with no gene match: 6. This CDR3 has 14 amino acids. The DNA for the CDR3 is TGTGCCAGCAGCCGCACAGGGGGCCGCTACGAGCAGTACTTC. Protein sequence: CASSRTGGRYEQYF.

There are a few counts of this clonotype. The gene calls are TRBV29-1 and TRBJ2-7; D unclear. Germline CDR1 SQVTM, CDR2 ANQGSEA. V dropped 7 bases and J dropped 0 bases, with 16 bases sitting between them. CDR3 size: 14 residues. CDR3 coding DNA: TGCAGCGCCCGGCGTAGGCTTAGCTCCTACGAGCAGTACTTC. This translates into CSARRRLSSYEQYF.

The chain has TRBV4-3 and TRBJ2-1; the match to TRBD1 covers 8 bases. This CDR3 comprises 15 residues. Germline CDR1 LGHNA, CDR2 YSLEER. Trimming removed 1 base from V and 12 bases from J; junction bases left unmatched: 11. CDR3 sequence reads: CASSQGTSTTGGQFF. CDR3 coding DNA: TGCGCCAGCAGCCAAGGGACGTCGACCACAGGGGGGCAGTTCTTC.

This clonotype appeared a few times. The V call is TRBV28, the J call TRBJ2-1; possible D gene TRBD2, 7 bases. This CDR3 has 16 residues. V shed 6 bases and J shed 0 bases, with 15 bases lying between them. Germline V gene lookup returns CDR1 MDHEN and CDR2 SYDVKM. CDR3 sequence reads: CASSIQGGGSYNEQFF. The CDR3 DNA reads TGTGCCAGCAGCATTCAAGGGGGGGGCTCCTACAATGAGCAGTTCTTC.

The chain links TRBV30 to TRBJ2-7; tentative D call: TRBD2 (6 bases). This CDR3 contains 13 residues. V was cut by 2 bases and J by 6 bases, with 14 bases left in between. Germline CDR1 GTSNPN, CDR2 SVGIG (reference sequence). DNA for the CDR3: TGTGCCTGGAGTTTCGGGAGAAGCGGCGAGCAGTACTTC. Its protein product is CAWSFGRSGEQYF.

This clonotype has at least ten counts. At one boundary the junction diverges from the germline segment, which might be a read error. This sequence joins TRBV7-2 and TRBJ2-3, with 13 bases identical to TRBD2. There are 16 residues in the CDR3. Germline V lookup: CDR1 SGHTA, CDR2 FQGNSA. Here the CDR3 DNA reads TGCGCCAGCAGCGGAGGACTAGCGGGAGGCACAGATACGCAGTATTTT. Amino acid sequence: CASSGGLAGGTDTQYF.

V is TRBV6-2 or TRBV6-3 and J is TRBJ1-1; D not resolved. V dropped 6 bases and J dropped 0 bases, with 20 bases sitting between them. Per the germline V gene, CDR1 is MNHEY and CDR2 is SVGEGT. The CDR3 is made up of 17 amino acids. In DNA, the CDR3 is TGTGCCAGCAGCCCCCTAGGAGGGCCCTTAATGAACACTGAAGCTTTCTTT. This codes for CASSPLGGPLMNTEAFF.

This clonotype was seen a handful of times. Lacking the conserved final phenylalanine or tryptophan, this CDR3 likely reflects a read error. This rearrangement joins TRBV3-1 to TRBJ2-7; TRBD2 matches at 11 bases. Germline V lookup: CDR1 LGHDT, CDR2 YNNKEL (reference sequence). CDR3 length: 14 residues. Trimming cost V 4 bases and J 5 bases; bases outside gene matches: 4. CDR3 bases: TGTGCCAGCAGCCTACTAGCGGGAGAGGACGAGCAGTACTTG. It yields the protein CASSLLAGEDEQYL.

This clonotype was seen many times. The rearrangement uses TRBV20-1 and TRBJ2-7; D is perhaps TRBD1 (6 bases). Germline CDR1 reads DFQATT; CDR2 reads SNEGSKA (reference sequence). V was trimmed by 1 base and J by 4 bases, leaving 20 bases between them. The CDR3 length is 16 residues. CDR3 sequence reads: CSARGADQGPLYEQYF. The DNA of the CDR3 is TGCAGTGCTAGAGGGGCCGACCAGGGGCCCTTATACGAGCAGTACTTC.

V usage is TRBV12-3 or TRBV12-4 and J usage is TRBJ2-3, with unresolved D. The CDR3 covers 11 residues. Trimming took off 7 bases at V and 6 bases at J, with 8 bases between the two ends. In DNA, the CDR3 is TGTGCCAGCACCCTCGGGGATACGCAGTATTTT. As protein: CASTLGDTQYF.

In its sample, this clonotype was seen a few times. The V and J genes are TRBV19 and TRBJ2-7; D may be TRBD2 (6 bases). CDR1 is LNHDA, CDR2 SQIVND, per germline (reference sequence). Trimming stripped 4 bases from V and 2 bases from J, with 12 bases between. CDR3 length: 14 residues. CDR3 DNA sequence: TGTGCCAGTAGTACCCCGGGACTCCCCTACGAGCAGTACTTC. It codes for CASSTPGLPYEQYF. Based on the CDR3 plus reference TRBV19 and TRBJ2-7, the full variable domain is DGGITQSPKYLFRKEGQNVTLSCEQNLNHDAMYWYRQDPGQGLRLIYYSQIVNDFQKGDIAEGYSVSREKKESFPLTVTSAQKNPTAFYLCASSTPGLPYEQYFGPGTRLTVT.

The CDR3 loop reads CASTISGRGAYEQYF. CDR3 DNA: TGTGCCAGCACCATAAGCGGGAGAGGGGCTTACGAGCAGTACTTC. The chain is built from TRBV12-3 or TRBV12-4 and TRBJ2-7; TRBD2 matches 8 bases. V lost 7 bases, J lost 4 bases, and 12 bases stayed unmatched. There are 15 residues in the CDR3.

This clonotype has only a few counts. The chain has TRBV5-1 and TRBJ2-3, with TRBD1 as a possible D gene (6 bases). The CDR3 contains 15 residues. V shed 1 base and J shed 7 bases, with 16 bases lying between them. The germline V gene encodes CDR1 SGHRS and CDR2 YFSETQ. The CDR3 DNA reads as TGCGCCAGCAGCTTGTTACGGGACAAAGGCAATACGCAGTATTTT. Amino acids: CASSLLRDKGNTQYF. Combining the CDR3 with reference TRBV5-1 and TRBJ2-3 gives the whole variable domain KAGVTQTPRYLIKTRGQQVTLSCSPISGHRSVSWYQQTPGQGLQFLFEYFSETQRNKGNFPGRFSGRQFSNSRSEMNVSTLELGDSALYLCASSLLRDKGNTQYFGPGTRLTVL.

The J gene is TRBJ1-6, the V gene TRBV10-3; D not resolved. The germline V and J ends were trimmed by 3 bases and 6 bases, with 15 bases remaining between them. Looked up from germline, CDR1 is ENHRY and CDR2 is SYGVKD. The CDR3 runs to 16 residues. The CDR3 is CAISDPQGLTNSPLHF. In nucleotides, the CDR3 is TGTGCCATCAGTGACCCCCAAGGACTGACTAATTCACCCCTCCACTTT.

The table lists this clonotype with many counts. J is TRBJ1-3 and V is TRBV5-1, with 9 positions matching TRBD1. Germline trimming cut 4 bases from V and 4 bases from J; bases unmatched to any gene: 9. The CDR3 covers 16 residues. Looked up from germline, CDR1 is SGHRS and CDR2 is YFSETQ. Here the CDR3 reads CASSPPGTGSGNTIYF. CDR3 in DNA: TGCGCCAGCAGCCCCCCCGGGACAGGGTCGGGAAACACCATATATTTT.

This clonotype was recorded many times. The genes are TRBV7-9 and TRBJ2-7; no reliable D call. Between the trimmed V and J ends, which lost 5 bases and 1 base, there was a span of 9 bases. This CDR3 has 13 residues. The germline CDR1 and CDR2 sequences are SEHNR and FQNEAQ (reference sequence). CDR3 nucleotides: TGTGCCAGCAGCCTTACACCTTCCTACGAGCAGTACTTC. Translated: CASSLTPSYEQYF.

This clonotype was seen many times. This chain's CDR3 is CASSPQLRQGTDTQYF. CDR3 nucleotide sequence: TGTGCCAGCAGCCCTCAGCTCCGACAGGGGACAGATACGCAGTATTTT. This rearrangement joins TRBV14 to TRBJ2-3, with 8 bases matching TRBD1. V was clipped by 4 bases and J by 3 bases; unmatched bases: 9. This CDR3 is 16 amino acids long. Germline-derived CDR1 and CDR2 are SGHDN and FVKESK. The full variable domain, rest sourced from reference TRBV14 and TRBJ2-3, is EAGVTQFPSHSVIEKGQTVTLRCDPISGHDNLYWYRRVMGKEIKFLLHFVKESKQDESGMPNNRFLAERTGGTYSTLKVQPAELEDSGVYFCASSPQLRQGTDTQYFGPGTRLTVL.

This clonotype was seen a few times. The chain uses TRBV3-1 and TRBJ2-1, with TRBD2 identical over 7 bases. The CDR3 is made up of 17 amino acids. Trimming cost V 1 base and J 8 bases; bases outside gene matches: 14. Germline values: CDR1 LGHDT, CDR2 YNNKEL (reference sequence). In DNA, the CDR3 is TGTGCCAGCAGCCAAGGGACTAGGGGTACCAATTTCGATGAGCAGTTCTTC. This sequence encodes CASSQGTRGTNFDEQFF.

In regard to this clonotype: This may arise from a read error, as a much more abundant clone is one base away. This chain links TRBV10-3 with TRBJ2-1; 7 bases fit TRBD1. Germline CDR1 and CDR2: ENHRY and SYGVKD. The CDR3 is made up of 15 amino acids. The ends lost 11 bases at V and 6 bases at J; junction bases unmatched: 16. The CDR3 bases are TGTGCCGTCACGACGGAACAGGGGCGGTCCAATGAGCAGTTCTTC. This codes for CAVTTEQGRSNEQFF.

The chain has TRBV30 and TRBJ2-3, with D tentatively TRBD2 (7 bases). The CDR3 runs to 12 residues. Germline V gene data show CDR1 as GTSNPN and CDR2 as SVGIG (reference sequence). The CDR3 nucleotides are TGTGCAGGGGGGGATGGCACAGATACGCAGTATTTT. Translation: CAGGDGTDTQYF.

A word on this clonotype: This clone may be a read error of a much larger clone one base away. The genes are TRBV20-1 and TRBJ2-3, with D possibly being TRBD2 (6 bases). Germline V gene lookup returns CDR1 DFQATT and CDR2 SNEGSKA (reference sequence). CDR3 length: 17 residues. In DNA, the CDR3 is TGCTGTGCTAGAGATTGGGTTGCGGGACCTAGCACAGATACGCAGTATTTT. Protein: CCARDWVAGPSTDTQYF.

This clonotype appeared once. It may be a read error: a sequence one base away is much more abundant. V and J are TRBV20-1 and TRBJ2-2, with a possible D match to TRBD1 (5 bases). The germline V gene has CDR1 DFQATT and CDR2 SNEGSKA (reference sequence). CDR3 length equals 16 residues. The V and J ends lost 2 bases and 5 bases respectively, with 18 bases between them. The CDR3, as DNA: TGCAGTGCTAGATGTCAATACCATGACAGAACCGGGGAGCTGTTTTTT. Protein sequence: CSARCQYHDRTGELFF.

This clonotype was observed a handful of times. The chain uses TRBV20-1 and TRBJ1-1, with D perhaps matching TRBD1 (5 bases). The ends were cut back, 6 bases at V and 4 bases at J, with 12 bases in the middle. CDR3 length: 12 residues. CDR1 DFQATT and CDR2 SNEGSKA come from the germline V gene (reference sequence). This chain's CDR3 is CSAARVTTEAFF. As DNA, the CDR3 is TGCAGTGCAGCCAGGGTAACCACTGAAGCTTTCTTT.

This chain joins TRBV28 and TRBJ2-7, with 12 bases that match TRBD1. This CDR3 comprises 17 residues. Germline V lookup: CDR1 MDHEN, CDR2 SYDVKM. Trimming removed 6 bases from V and 3 bases from J; junction bases left unmatched: 12. DNA of the CDR3: TGTGCCAGCAGGTTTCCGGGACAGGGGGCGCGGGACTACGAGCAGTACTTC. Protein product: CASRFPGQGARDYEQYF.

This clonotype has at least ten counts. The V call is TRBV7-8, the J call TRBJ2-7; 8 nucleotides agree with TRBD1. CDR3 length: 13 amino acids. Germline V gene sequence: CDR1 SGHVS, CDR2 FQNEAQ. V was pared by 4 bases and J by 4 bases, with 3 bases of the junction left unmatched. In DNA form, the CDR3 reads TGTGCCAGCAGCTCCCGGACAGGGTACGAGCAGTACTTC. This gives the protein CASSSRTGYEQYF.